This T cell receptor (beta chain) was sequenced for a study of cytomegalovirus exposure and HLA in healthy donors (dated by TCRdb to the late 2010s). Regarding the research as a whole: An earlier analysis of approximately 590 of the donors reported roughly 270 Gb of sequence data and approximately 110 million unique TCR beta sequences from about 200 million T cells. The T cell repertoires of 666 subjects were profiled by immunosequencing and related to cytomegalovirus serostatus. The study was designed to test whether signatures of past pathogen exposure could be identified by cataloging public T cell receptors. Donor age, sex, ethnicity and CMV serostatus were collected together with the repertoire data. Class I and class II HLA loci were covered by the typing at four-digit resolution. A later analysis re-analyzed previously published TCR beta repertoires from 660 or so donors and added high-resolution HLA genotyping to study TCR occurrence patterns. A later genetic analysis used genome-wide SNP genotypes for about 65% of the 666 donors, treating that subset as a discovery cohort. Besides the first cohort of around 670 subjects, a separate validation cohort made up of 90 to 150 different subjects was used. Typing coverage differed by locus: A, B, C, DRB1 and DQB1 were typed in roughly 620-630 donors, DQA1 in about 500, DPA1 in approximately 610, and DPB1 in 472. In the later analysis, no new phenotypic data were used to find candidate immune exposures; instead, reliance was placed on TCR beta sequences and their occurrence across donors. About five DR-DQ haplotypes were treated as single units for association and clustering because of strong linkage in the cohort. Among around 400 genotyped donors of the cohort, an average of roughly 230,000 unique TCR beta nucleotide sequences was sequenced per donor, of which about 19% were non-productive. An early release covering just under 650 HLA-typed donors comprised 250 to 350 gigabases of sequencing data and roughly 86 million unique TCR sequences. Among the approximately 420 genotyped donors, around 81% belonged to the genetic ancestry cluster associated with self-reported Caucasian donors. The study combined high-throughput TCR immunosequencing, statistical association of individual TCRs with disease status, and machine learning to predict cytomegalovirus infection status. An earlier analysis of 587 of the donors used high-throughput TCR beta sequencing to judge whether each TCR beta V gene segment behaved as functional or pseudogenic. All discovery cohort repertoires had been generated using a single sequencing platform. The research as a whole found: It was suggested by the authors that the approach could potentially be generalized to other disease states and immunological phenotypes. In vitro tests confirmed that a few of the cytomegalovirus-associated TCR beta chains recognize cytomegalovirus antigens. A later analysis found that TCR association rates varied across HLA loci, with DRB1 alleles showing the most associated TCRs and HLA-C alleles the fewest. In a later analysis, HLA-associated TCR beta chains showed more clonal expansion and lower generation probabilities than non-associated chains that were equally common. This cohort had only TCR beta chains sequenced, and the lack of alpha or paired-chain data limited which features could be detected. A total of 164 TCR beta chains were listed by the study as associated with cytomegalovirus. An association between a missense DCLRE1C variant and V-gene and J-gene trimming of TCR beta chains was found in a later genetic analysis and replicated in an independent cohort. A further reported finding was that TCR beta sequences accurately predicted the HLA-A and HLA-B alleles for most subjects in the first cohort. The classifier was reported to diagnose cytomegalovirus status with high specificity and sensitivity in both the original and validation cohorts. Compared with the roughly 700-donor mean, donors in an Asian-associated ancestry cluster had fewer N-insertions in productive TCRs, according to a later genetic analysis. In a later analysis, some 18,000 TCR beta sequences were associated with specific HLA alleles at a false discovery rate of 0.05. Several of the top co-occurrence clusters appeared to be linked to parvovirus B19, influenza, CMV and Epstein-Barr virus, according to a later analysis. Broadly in line with IMGT annotations, most TCR beta V segments showed up in productive rearrangements about 90% or about 30% of the time in an earlier analysis of a few hundred of the donors. Over 15 rarely observed V segments, including chromosome 9 orphons, were excluded from the earlier analysis of 550 to 700 of the donors because counts were too low. Immune exposure information for the cohort was limited to CMV serostatus. When HLA alleles, especially DR and DQ, strongly co-occurred, TCR associations were difficult to assign to individual alleles. A cluster of highly shared sequence variants was judged likely to represent a technical artifact of the sequencing pipeline. Correlated functional status among segregating V segments might reflect linkage disequilibrium, but an unknown experimental factor could not be ruled out. HLA typing was unavailable for some donors at each locus, so association tests used only the typed subset. Presence/absence analyses assumed roughly uniform sequencing depth across donors, an assumption that may not hold. Most CMV-associated TCR beta chains appeared to be HLA-restricted in a later analysis, and the HLA associations seemed to be driven largely by CMV exposure. Most TCR sequences were seen in very few donors, while some public TCRs were found in many individuals.

Details on this clone: Its recognized antigen is unknown. Per-nucleotide qualities are absent, and no much larger clonotype sits a single base away.

Library prep was done by the immunoSEQ multiplex PCR assay. The multiplex PCR relied on a mix of 60 forward primers for TCR Vbeta segments and 13 reverse primers for TCR Jbeta segments. The CDR3 region of rearranged TCR beta genes was amplified from genomic DNA by a multiplex PCR assay. Amplified TCR beta libraries were sequenced as 87-base-pair reads on the Illumina HiSeq System. In the authors' own workflow: Across the 600 to 700 repertoires, a later analysis counted roughly 77 million unique TCR beta chains, roughly 11 million of which were shared by at least two donors. Raw reads were error-corrected and collapsed into unique sequences with a nearest-neighbor algorithm that merged closely related sequences to remove PCR and sequencing errors. Alignment of CDR3 sequences to IMGT reference sequences was used to assign V, D and J gene segments. For a sequence to be retained, a match of at least six nucleotides to both a V gene segment and a J gene segment was required. A rearrangement was called productive if the CDR3 had no stop codons and remained in frame with V and J, and every other rearrangement was called non-productive. Following IMGT convention, CDR3 was defined as the stretch from the second conserved V-encoded cysteine to the conserved J-encoded phenylalanine. The earlier analysis of 587 of the donors excluded sequences that lacked an unambiguous match to a single V gene segment. An earlier analysis of fewer than 650 of the donors classified V segments as functional when productive rearrangements were above 56.7% and as segregating when the standard deviation between donors was above 5%. To diagnose cytomegalovirus status from the catalog of TCR beta chain sequences, a statistical classification framework was built. In a later analysis, TCR nucleotide sequences were compared against IMGT/GENE-DB human TR gene sequences so that V and J genes could be assigned. Using the TCRdist pipeline, a later analysis assigned CDR3 sequences along with most-parsimonious VDJ recombination scenarios. In a later analysis, every TCR beta chain was defined by the combination of its CDR3 amino acid sequence and its V-gene family, and reads without a unique V-gene family were dropped. In a later analysis, nearly 600 highly shared, low-generation-probability nucleotide sequences were removed to address suspected cross-contamination and a sequencing artifact. In a later analysis, a clonal expansion index for each public chain was calculated from normalized within-repertoire ranks of inferred template counts. Generation probabilities in a later analysis came from a VDJ recombination model fitted to out-of-frame rearrangements, and those results were checked against IGoR. In a later analysis, TCR-TCR, TCR-HLA and TCR-CMV co-occurrence was scored with hypergeometric tests, and a repertoire-size bias correction was applied to TCR pairs. To estimate false discovery rates, a later analysis permuted the HLA or CMV assignments 20 times. A later analysis grouped co-occurring TCRs with DBSCAN, adding TCRdist sequence similarity when clustering within HLA-allele-positive subsets. Repertoires with fewer than 30,000 or more than 120,000 public chains, plus five repertoires with anomalous nucleotide sharing, were excluded from co-occurrence clustering. TCRdb provides this immuneACCESS table in a form limited to in-frame rearrangements. Some clones are lacking; in checked studies, under half of them reflect an unresolved V gene, and why the rest are absent is not known. That table gives V, J and clone size, and the DNA gave D and trimming. In all, the sample holds 150,000 to 200,000 clones, and roughly 79% of those were seen once. The ten top clones hold about 1.6% of the sample.

In total, 500 to 700 healthy bone marrow donors made up the cohort. Cohort members were all nominally healthy when sampled, although unrecorded immune exposures were likely present. The donor tested CMV seronegative and was one of the 352 seronegative cohort members. Each donor provided a peripheral blood sample, and peripheral blood mononuclear cells were used for TCR beta sequencing. The Qiagen DNeasy Blood Extraction Kit was used to extract genomic DNA from the blood cell samples. Specimen: PBMCs. The sequence was obtained from a man aged 35 to 55 in good health and CMV-seronegative.

The CDR3 region reads CASSSRQLQIYEQYF. The DNA reads as follows: TGTGCCAGCAGTTCCCGACAGTTGCAAATATACGAGCAGTACTTC. This chain is built from TRBV27 and TRBJ2-7; a tentative D call is TRBD1 (5 bases match). CDR1 MNHEY and CDR2 SMNVEV were looked up in the germline V gene (reference sequence). The trim is 4 bases for V and 4 bases for J, with a gap of 17 bases between the germline ends. Taken from cysteine to phenylalanine, the CDR3 has 15 residues. The kept DNA is CDR3 alone, 45 bases in frame from the first base.